Shown below are 30 T cell receptor beta chains from a single sample sequenced in a study of Graves' ophthalmopathy and Graves' hyperthyroidism. The authors amplified TCR beta CDR3 regions, and they did so from RNA transcripts for repertoire sequencing. Second-round multiplex PCR followed a first-round RT-PCR using HTBI primers. TCRdb called the multiplex PCR reads again in MiXCR, with one record for every CDR3 protein. The sample yields a few hundred thousand distinct CDR3 sequences, under 25% seen once. The sample comprised peripheral blood. These receptors all stem from a woman between 45 and 60 years old with Graves' ophthalmopathy.

Many counts were recorded for this clonotype. The V call is TRBV3-1, the J call TRBJ2-5; the match to TRBD1 covers 9 bases. CDR3 length: 16 residues. The germline CDR1 and CDR2 sequences are LGHDT and YNNKEL (reference sequence). With V trimmed by 1 base and J by 5 bases, 8 bases remained unmatched. Here the CDR3 reads CASSQVRDRVQETQYF. CDR3 nucleotides: TGTGCCAGCAGCCAAGTCCGGGACAGGGTACAGGAGACCCAGTACTTC.

In its sample, this clonotype was seen many times. The CDR3 protein is CASSYSTSGQETQYF. DNA of the CDR3: TGTGCCAGCAGTTACTCGACTAGCGGACAAGAGACCCAGTACTTC. The rearrangement uses TRBV6-5 and TRBJ2-5; 9 bases agree with TRBD2. Germline V CDR1 and CDR2: MNHEY, SVGAGI. V dropped 0 bases and J dropped 2; count of bases not matched to a gene: 1. This CDR3 region has 15 residues.

This clonotype was seen more than once but under ten times. The chain links TRBV7-2 to TRBJ2-7; TRBD1 matches 8 bases. The CDR3 consists of 14 residues. Looked up from germline, CDR1 is SGHTA and CDR2 is FQGNSA. V shed 4 bases and J 2 bases; nucleotides not matched to a gene: 4. The CDR3 sequence is CASSSRDRTYEQYF. CDR3 coding DNA: TGTGCCAGCAGCTCCCGGGACAGGACCTACGAGCAGTACTTC.

This clonotype was picked up many times. The rearrangement uses TRBV27 and TRBJ1-1; the D gene is possibly TRBD1 (6 bases). Trimming cost V 7 bases and J 7 bases, with 19 bases left between them. The V gene's germline CDR1 is MNHEY and CDR2 SMNVEV (reference sequence). This CDR3 has 14 amino acids. CDR3 DNA sequence: TGTGCCAGCACACTTCGGGGACATATGGGTGAAGCTTTCTTT. Translating it yields CASTLRGHMGEAFF.

This clonotype was observed a handful of times. The chain has TRBV5-5 and TRBJ2-7; 7 bases line up with TRBD1. CDR1 is SGHKS and CDR2 is YYEKEE in the germline V gene (reference sequence). Trimming took 7 bases from V and 2 from J; bases not matched to a gene: 9. The CDR3 has 14 residues. CDR3 residues: CASSPGQVTYEQYF. The CDR3 DNA is TGTGCCAGCTCACCTGGACAGGTCACCTACGAGCAGTACTTC. Based on the CDR3 plus reference TRBV5-5 and TRBJ2-7, the full variable domain is DAGVTQSPTHLIKTRGQQVTLRCSPISGHKSVSWYQQVLGQGPQFIFQYYEKEERGRGNFPDRFSARQFPNYSSELNVNALLLGDSALYLCASSPGQVTYEQYFGPGTRLTVT.

This chain joins TRBV15 and TRBJ1-3; D gene unclear. The V and J ends lost 4 bases and 4 bases respectively, with 11 bases between them. Germline loops: CDR1 LNHNV, CDR2 YYDKDF (reference sequence). The CDR3 sequence is 14 residues long. The DNA for the CDR3 is TGTGCCACCAGCACGGGAGGGAGAGGAAACACCATATATTTT. It encodes CATSTGGRGNTIYF.

The sample holds a few counts of this clonotype. This chain links TRBV12-3 or TRBV12-4 with TRBJ2-2; the D call may be TRBD1 or TRBD2 (5 bases each). With 4 bases removed from V and 4 bases from J, the gap between germline ends came to 7 bases. This CDR3 spans 13 amino acids. The CDR3 reads CASSYGTTGELFF. In DNA, the CDR3 is TGTGCCAGCAGTTACGGGACCACCGGGGAGCTGTTTTTT.

Note on this clonotype: A much larger clone is a single base away; this may be a read error. The chain couples TRBV28 to TRBJ1-2; maybe TRBD1 (6 bases). V shed 2 bases and J shed 7 bases, with 20 bases lying between them. CDR3 length: 16 residues. From germline, CDR1 is MDHEN and CDR2 SYDVKM. The CDR3 DNA reads TGTGCCAGCAGTTTAGGTGGACAGCAAAGATCCTTTGGCTACACCTTC. Amino acid sequence: CASSLGGQQRSFGYTF.

This clonotype has at least ten counts. V usage is TRBV11-2 and J usage is TRBJ2-7; 10 bases are a match to TRBD2. Germline V gives CDR1 SGHAT, CDR2 FQNNGV. The CDR3 extends over 13 amino acids. Unmatched junction bases numbered 6, after V lost 0 bases and J lost 13 bases. In DNA, the CDR3 is TGTGCCAGCAGCTTAGAACTCTCTAGCGGGAGTTACTTC. Residues: CASSLELSSGSYF.

This clonotype was found many times. V is TRBV27 and J is TRBJ2-3; D remains ambiguous. V dropped 4 bases and J dropped 1 base, with 3 bases sitting between them. Per the germline V gene, CDR1 is MNHEY and CDR2 is SMNVEV (reference sequence). The CDR3 consists of 12 residues. The CDR3 is CASSSGTDTQYF. In DNA form, the CDR3 reads TGTGCCAGCAGTTCCGGCACAGATACGCAGTATTTT.

This clonotype was counted many times. The genes are TRBV7-3 and TRBJ1-1, with D uncertain. Germline CDR1 and CDR2: SGHTA and FQGTGA. This CDR3 comprises 14 residues. Trimming left V 4 bases short and J 0 bases short, with 9 bases between. The CDR3 reads CASSSLGMNTEAFF. The CDR3 DNA follows: TGTGCCAGCAGCTCCCTAGGGATGAACACTGAAGCTTTCTTT.

This clonotype was observed at least ten times. The rearrangement joins TRBV19 to TRBJ1-5; 8 bases map to TRBD1. This CDR3 contains 15 residues. V shed 1 base, J shed 4 bases, and the junction held 3 bases outside the gene matches. Germline-derived CDR1 and CDR2 are LNHDA and SQIVND (reference sequence). This CDR3 is CASSIGRTGNQPQHF. The CDR3 DNA is TGTGCCAGTAGTATAGGCCGGACAGGGAATCAGCCCCAGCATTTT.

This clonotype was seen ten or more times. V and J are TRBV19 and TRBJ1-1; D is ambiguous. This CDR3 has 13 residues. Trimming took off 3 bases at V and 0 bases at J, with 5 bases between the two ends. Germline lookup yields CDR1 LNHDA and CDR2 SQIVND (reference sequence). The CDR3 bases are TGTGCCAGTAGTATGCGCATGAACACTGAAGCTTTCTTT. Protein sequence: CASSMRMNTEAFF.

This clonotype has at least ten counts. The rearrangement links TRBV2 to TRBJ1-1; D gene ambiguous. The V gene lost 3 bases and the J gene lost 10 bases, with 12 bases spanning the gap. This CDR3 is 12 amino acids long. Germline V gives CDR1 SNHLY, CDR2 FYNNEI. CDR3 nucleotides: TGTGCCAGCAGTGACGTTATACGGGGAGCTTTCTTT. It translates to CASSDVIRGAFF. Variable domain in full (rest from reference TRBV2 and TRBJ1-1): EPEVTQTPSHQVTQMGQEVILRCVPISNHLYFYWYRQILGQKVEFLVSFYNNEISEKSEIFDDQFSVERPDGSNFTLKIRSTKLEDSAMYFCASSDVIRGAFFGQGTRLTVV.

This clonotype was counted ten times or more. The rearrangement links TRBV2 to TRBJ1-2; D is possibly TRBD1 (6 bases). The CDR3 is 15 residues long. Trimming removed 4 bases at V and 7 bases at J, with 19 bases between. Germline V gene data show CDR1 as SNHLY and CDR2 as FYNNEI. The CDR3 nucleotides are TGTGCCAGCAGTGTTTACCTCCAGACCAGGGGTGGCTACACCTTC. This translates into CASSVYLQTRGGYTF. The variable domain in full, completed from reference TRBV2 and TRBJ1-2, reads EPEVTQTPSHQVTQMGQEVILRCVPISNHLYFYWYRQILGQKVEFLVSFYNNEISEKSEIFDDQFSVERPDGSNFTLKIRSTKLEDSAMYFCASSVYLQTRGGYTFGSGTRLTVV.

As concerns this clonotype: This may arise from a read error, as a much more abundant clone is one base away. The chain carries TRBV28 and TRBJ2-7, with no clear D. The germline gives CDR1 MDHEN, CDR2 SYDVKM. CDR3 length: 15 residues. The V gene lost 3 bases and the J gene lost 2 bases, with 14 bases spanning the gap. The CDR3 protein is CASSLFGVRTYEQYF. The CDR3 nucleotides read TGTGCCAGCAGTTTGTTTGGGGTACGGACCTACGAGCAGTACTTC. Complete variable domain (other parts from reference TRBV28 and TRBJ2-7): DVKVTQSSRYLVKRTGEKVFLECVQDMDHENMFWYRQDPGLGLRLIYFSYDVKMKEKGDIPEGYSVSREKKERFSLILESASTNQTSMYLCASSLFGVRTYEQYFGPGTRLTVT.

This clonotype appeared many times. The chain has TRBV6-2 or TRBV6-3 and TRBJ1-1; the D gene is possibly TRBD1 (5 bases). CDR1 MNHEY and CDR2 SVGEGT come from the germline V gene. The CDR3 contains 13 residues. Trimming took off 4 bases at V and 0 bases at J, with 6 bases between the two ends. CDR3 sequence: CASSLTVNTEAFF. The CDR3 DNA sequence: TGTGCCAGCAGTTTGACAGTGAACACTGAAGCTTTCTTT.

This chain connects TRBV29-1 to TRBJ2-7; D unclear. The CDR3 covers 14 residues. V was pared by 6 bases and J by 5 bases, with 20 bases between. In germline, CDR1 is SQVTM, CDR2 ANQGSEA. In DNA form, the CDR3 reads TGCAGCGTGGGTTGGTTCAGATTAACGGACGAGCAGTACTTC. Translated: CSVGWFRLTDEQYF.

This clonotype came up many times. This chain joins TRBV15 and TRBJ2-2, with a weak D call TRBD1 (5 bases). V was shortened by 2 bases and J by 1 base, with 17 bases between the two germline ends. Germline-derived CDR1 and CDR2 are LNHNV and YYDKDF (reference sequence). The CDR3 extends over 18 amino acids. The CDR3 bases are TGTGCCACCAGCAGACCTCCAGGTTGGCAGGGGAACACCGGGGAGCTGTTTTTT. It translates to CATSRPPGWQGNTGELFF.

There are many counts of this clonotype. CDR3 residues: CATSRGGQAPMSYTF. In DNA, the CDR3 is TGTGCCACCAGCAGAGGTGGACAGGCCCCTATGAGCTACACCTTC. V is TRBV15 and J is TRBJ1-2; 7 bases fit TRBD1. The CDR3 loop spans 15 amino acids. The J segment lost 9 bases and the V segment lost 1 base, leaving 11 bases of the junction unmatched. CDR1 is LNHNV and CDR2 is YYDKDF in the germline V gene (reference sequence).

This clonotype was recorded at least ten times. This chain uses TRBV5-4 with TRBJ1-6; no clear D gene. The CDR3 covers 12 residues. V shed 1 base and J shed 8 bases, with 4 bases lying between them. Germline lookup yields CDR1 SGHNT and CDR2 YYREEE (reference sequence). The CDR3 sequence: CASSLQDSPLHF. CDR3 in DNA: TGTGCCAGCAGCTTGCAGGATTCACCCCTCCACTTT.

This clonotype was picked up many times. V and J are TRBV20-1 and TRBJ2-7; weak D call: TRBD1 (5 bases). Germline lookup yields CDR1 DFQATT and CDR2 SNEGSKA (reference sequence). This CDR3 comprises 14 residues. Trimming removed 3 bases at V and 7 bases at J, with 19 bases between. The CDR3 sequence is CSARWARGAGEQYF. The CDR3 coding sequence is TGCAGTGCTAGGTGGGCTCGTGGGGCTGGGGAGCAGTACTTC.

The CDR3 protein is CASSYSGDGTYEQYF. The DNA of the CDR3 is TGTGCCAGCAGTTACTCAGGGGACGGCACCTACGAGCAGTACTTC. The V gene is TRBV6-5, the J gene TRBJ2-7; D possibly uses TRBD1 or TRBD2 (5 bases each). This CDR3 has 15 residues. Trimming shortened V by 0 bases and J by 2 bases, and 11 bases separated the two germline ends. The germline V gene encodes CDR1 MNHEY and CDR2 SVGAGI.

Regarding this clonotype: Mismatch with germline at one junction end may stem from a read error. The V call is TRBV20-1, the J call TRBJ2-7, with 7 bases matching TRBD2. Germline V CDR1 and CDR2: DFQATT, SNEGSKA (reference sequence). The CDR3 runs 13 residues. CDR3 nucleotides: TGCAGTGCTCACCTGACTAGCAGCTACGATCAGTACTTC. Residues: CSAHLTSSYDQYF.

This clonotype occurred a few times. The rearrangement uses TRBV3-1 and TRBJ1-5; a weak D match, TRBD1 (6 bases). The CDR3 spans 17 residues. Deletions cut 0 bases from V and 1 base from J, with 13 bases between. Germline V gene lookup returns CDR1 LGHDT and CDR2 YNNKEL (reference sequence). The chain's CDR3 is CASSQEPGVKSNQPQHF. DNA for the CDR3: TGTGCCAGCAGCCAAGAGCCAGGGGTAAAGAGCAATCAGCCCCAGCATTTT.

This clonotype came up many times. V is TRBV12-3 or TRBV12-4 and J is TRBJ2-4, with 8 bases aligning to TRBD1. With 8 bases clipped from V and 0 bases from J, the junction kept 6 bases outside the gene matches. This CDR3 comprises 15 residues. CDR3 region: CASEDRVSAKNIQYF. The CDR3 DNA sequence: TGTGCCAGCGAGGACAGGGTATCAGCCAAAAACATTCAGTACTTC.

The genes are TRBV5-1 and TRBJ2-5; 11 nucleotides align to TRBD2. The CDR3 consists of 16 residues. V shed 4 bases, J shed 2 bases, and the junction held 7 bases outside the gene matches. Per germline, CDR1 SGHRS and CDR2 YFSETQ. The CDR3 nucleotides read TGCGCCAGCAGCCAAGGAGGGACTAGCGGACAAGAGACCCAGTACTTC. This codes for CASSQGGTSGQETQYF.

V and J are TRBV6-1 and TRBJ2-5, with D hard to call. V dropped 4 bases and J dropped 5 bases, with 11 bases sitting between them. The CDR3 spans 13 residues. CDR1 is MNHNS and CDR2 is SASEGT in the germline V gene. For the CDR3, the DNA is TGTGCCAGCAGTGCCAAGTCTGAGGAGACCCAGTACTTC. The encoded protein is CASSAKSEETQYF.

Ten or more counts support this clonotype. This chain joins TRBV2 and TRBJ1-2, with a possible D match to TRBD1 (5 bases). CDR3 length equals 14 residues. Germline CDR1 reads SNHLY; CDR2 reads FYNNEI. V shed 7 bases and J shed 0 bases, with 12 bases lying between them. CDR3 DNA: TGTGCCAGCACGCCCAGGGCCACTAACTATGGCTACACCTTC. It is translated as CASTPRATNYGYTF.

This clonotype was recorded many times. The genes are TRBV12-3 or TRBV12-4 and TRBJ1-2, with 7 positions matching TRBD1. This CDR3 is 14 amino acids long. V shed 4 bases and J 4 bases; nucleotides not matched to a gene: 6. The CDR3 bases are TGTGCCAGCAGTTCAGGGGGATTAGTCTATGGCTACACCTTC. This translates into CASSSGGLVYGYTF.